This T cell receptor beta chain was obtained from a study of blood T cells in healthy people across ages. For the second PCR, which ran for 7 to 11 cycles, a sample-barcoded 5' primer and a J-beta primer mix were used. Using its own MiXCR run on the 5' RACE reads, TCRdb lists one record per CDR3 protein. This table holds 750,000 or so distinct CDR3 sequences, roughly 25% found once. This CDR3 is 14 amino acids long. V was clipped by 5 bases and J by 7 bases; unmatched bases: 6. CDR1 SGHTA and CDR2 FQGNSA come from the germline V gene. These same data were also listed under a study on T cells of mothers and their children. This second report adds: All extracted RNA went into cDNA synthesis, roughly 1.5 ug per 15 ul.

The chain joins TRBV7-2 to TRBJ2-2, with 8 bases that match TRBD2. Sequenced: blood. This clonotype was sampled from a boy between 5 and 17 years old in good health. The CDR3 nucleotides read TGTGCCAGCAGCCGCACTAGCGGTGGCGGGGAGCTGTTTTTT. This encodes CASSRTSGGGELFF.